Given below is one T cell receptor (beta chain) in context. This record belongs to a study of blood T cell repertoires in COVID-19. The ends lost 2 bases at V and 6 bases at J; junction bases unmatched: 15. Germline assignment: CDR1 MNHEY and CDR2 SVGEGT. This CDR3 is 18 amino acids long. Per the study methods: Cell counts per sample came from amplifying reference gene primers. Method: immunoSEQ multiplex PCR; TCRdb's copy keeps in-frame clones and lacks some. That table is the source of V, J and clone size, and D and trimming were worked out from the DNA. The data hold roughly 80,000 clones, with around 81% observed a single time.

The specimen was peripheral blood. The sequence derives from an elderly man with acute or convalescent COVID-19. The gene calls are TRBV6-2 or TRBV6-3 and TRBJ2-7; 11 positions agree with TRBD2. The CDR3 coding sequence is TGTGCCAGCAGTTACAAACCGGGACTAGCGGACCTCCGAGGCGAGCAGTACTTC. Protein product: CASSYKPGLADLRGEQYF.